The next 21 T cell receptor beta chains were all read from a single sample in a study of T-cell memory formation after mild COVID-19. MiXCR was run by TCRdb on the 5' RACE reads, yielding one entry per CDR3 protein. The sample lists approximately 110,000 distinct CDR3 sequences, roughly 20% occurring once. The sample comprised PBMCs or a T cell subset sorted from them (not recorded which). All receptors derive from a man aged 18 to 35 who had mild COVID-19 (a few samples of this study predate the infection). Cell type and time point are not known.

This chain joins TRBV28 and TRBJ2-7; 10 nucleotides align to TRBD1. Trimming took 6 bases from V and 2 from J; bases not matched to a gene: 13. The CDR3 has 17 amino acids. CDR1 and CDR2 (germline): MDHEN, SYDVKM. The CDR3 loop reads CASSLPSDRGRAYEQYV. The CDR3 DNA reads as TGTGCCAGCAGCCTCCCCTCAGACAGGGGGCGAGCCTACGAGCAGTACGTC.

The V gene is TRBV7-3, the J gene TRBJ2-1; D not certain. Germline V lookup: CDR1 SGHTA, CDR2 FQGTGA. The CDR3 extends over 12 amino acids. V gave up 3 bases and J gave up 9 bases, with 9 bases separating them. CDR3: CASSFELGEQFF. DNA for the CDR3: TGTGCCAGCAGCTTCGAGTTGGGTGAGCAGTTCTTC.

This chain joins TRBV4-3 and TRBJ2-6; D remains ambiguous. The germline V gene has CDR1 LGHNA and CDR2 YSLEER. The V end lost 2 bases, the J end lost 0 bases, and 8 bases lay between the germline ends. The CDR3 sequence is 16 residues long. The DNA of the CDR3 is TGCGCCAGCAGCCAATCTTCAGTCTCTGGGGCCAACGTCCTGACTTTC. The encoded protein is CASSQSSVSGANVLTF.

The chain links TRBV6-5 to TRBJ2-7; D not resolved. V shed 6 bases and J shed 0 bases, with 9 bases lying between them. Germline loops: CDR1 MNHEY, CDR2 SVGAGI. This CDR3 has 13 residues. The DNA of the CDR3 is TGTGCCAGCAGAACCCCCCTCTCCTACGAGCAGTACTTC. This translates into CASRTPLSYEQYF.

This clonotype was found a few times. V gene TRBV6-2 or TRBV6-3 combines with J gene TRBJ1-5; D is unresolved. Trimming cost V 6 bases and J 6 bases, with 15 bases left between them. Germline V gene data show CDR1 as MNHEY and CDR2 as SVGEGT. This CDR3 has 14 residues. The CDR3 sequence: CASSPSQVVQPQHF. For the CDR3, the DNA is TGTGCCAGCAGCCCTTCTCAGGTAGTTCAGCCCCAGCATTTT.

On this clonotype: An end of the junction differs from the germline gene, which may be a read error. This chain links TRBV18 with TRBJ1-2, with TRBD1 identical over 8 bases. The CDR3 totals 16 residues. Germline assignment: CDR1 KGHSH and CDR2 LQKENI. CDR3 DNA sequence: TGTGCCAGCTCACCTGTCCCGGGACAGGCTAACTGTGGCTACACCTTC. Amino acid sequence: CASSPVPGQANCGYTF.

This chain links TRBV15 with TRBJ2-5; D unresolved. Trimming stripped 0 bases from V and 3 bases from J, with 8 bases between. Germline CDR1 is LNHNV and CDR2 is YYDKDF (reference sequence). CDR3 length: 14 residues. The chain's CDR3 is CATSREVGEETQYF. CDR3 DNA: TGTGCCACCAGCAGAGAAGTTGGGGAAGAGACCCAGTACTTC.

The table lists this clonotype with a few counts. The CDR3 sequence: CASSYRTDGSYNEQFF. As DNA, the CDR3 is TGTGCCAGCAGCTACCGGACAGATGGGTCATACAATGAGCAGTTCTTC. The V gene is TRBV7-9, the J gene TRBJ2-1, with a possible D match to TRBD1 (6 bases). The V end lost 4 bases, the J end lost 4 bases, and 17 bases lay between the germline ends. The CDR3 covers 16 residues. CDR1 SEHNR and CDR2 FQNEAQ come from the germline V gene (reference sequence).

This rearrangement joins TRBV7-2 to TRBJ1-2; the match to TRBD1 covers 10 bases. From germline, CDR1 is SGHTA and CDR2 FQGNSA. Trimming removed 5 bases from V and 9 bases from J; junction bases left unmatched: 12. This CDR3 comprises 15 residues. CDR3 amino acids: CASSPAGTGVGSYTF. CDR3 sequence (DNA): TGTGCCAGCAGCCCAGCGGGGACAGGGGTGGGGAGCTACACCTTC.

This clonotype was seen only a few times. The rearrangement joins TRBV29-1 to TRBJ2-2; no firm D call. CDR1 is SQVTM, CDR2 ANQGSEA, per germline. The CDR3 runs to 15 residues. The V gene lost 7 bases and the J gene lost 6 bases, with 21 bases spanning the gap. DNA for the CDR3: TGCAGCGCCGAATCAGCCCGAGGCGCACCCGGGGAGCTGTTTTTT. Translation gives CSAESARGAPGELFF.

V and J are TRBV5-1 and TRBJ1-6; D possibly corresponds to TRBD1 (5 bases). The V end lost 0 bases, the J end lost 7 bases, and 5 bases lay between the germline ends. The CDR3 has 13 residues. The germline gives CDR1 SGHRS, CDR2 YFSETQ. The CDR3 is CASSLAGNSPLHF. The CDR3 nucleotides are TGCGCCAGCAGCTTGGCAGGGAATTCACCCCTCCACTTT.

The CDR3 DNA reads as TGTGCCAGCAGTTATAGCGGGGGGGCCCAGGACCAGTACTTC. The encoded protein is CASSYSGGAQDQYF. The V gene is TRBV6-5, the J gene TRBJ2-5; 11 nucleotides match TRBD2. This CDR3 is built from 14 residues. Germline lookup yields CDR1 MNHEY and CDR2 SVGAGI. V lost 3 bases, J lost 10 bases, and 7 bases stayed unmatched.

This CDR3 is CASSSRHTADEQYF. The DNA for the CDR3 is TGCGCCAGCAGCTCTCGCCACACGGCCGACGAGCAGTACTTC. The chain joins TRBV5-1 to TRBJ2-7; D gene uncertain. CDR1 is SGHRS, CDR2 YFSETQ, per germline. The CDR3 loop spans 14 amino acids. V lost 3 bases to trimming and J lost 5 bases, with 15 bases between them. The whole variable domain, filled in from reference TRBV5-1 and TRBJ2-7, reads KAGVTQTPRYLIKTRGQQVTLSCSPISGHRSVSWYQQTPGQGLQFLFEYFSETQRNKGNFPGRFSGRQFSNSRSEMNVSTLELGDSALYLCASSSRHTADEQYFGPGTRLTVT.

In its sample, this clonotype was seen a few times. This sequence joins TRBV4-3 and TRBJ2-6; no firm D call. The germline V and J ends were trimmed by 5 bases and 4 bases, with 21 bases remaining between them. CDR1 is LGHNA, CDR2 YSLEER, per germline. The CDR3 is 18 amino acids. The DNA of the CDR3 is TGCGCCAGCAGCGACGGGTCCATGAGTGGGGTCGGGGCCAACGTCCTGACTTTC. It translates to CASSDGSMSGVGANVLTF.

The chain combines TRBV24-1 with TRBJ2-1, with TRBD1 identical over 8 bases. This CDR3 is built from 12 residues. The V segment lost 5 bases and the J segment 15 bases; nucleotides outside the gene matches: 8. Germline CDR1 and CDR2: KGHDR and SFDVKD. CDR3 in amino acids: CATSVFPGQVFF. Written as DNA, the CDR3 is TGTGCCACCAGTGTTTTTCCGGGACAGGTGTTCTTC.

This chain connects TRBV6-2 or TRBV6-3 to TRBJ1-5, with D tentatively TRBD1 (6 bases). Germline-derived CDR1 and CDR2 are MNHEY and SVGEGT. The CDR3 spans 15 residues. Deletions cut 4 bases from V and 3 bases from J, with 13 bases between. The CDR3 region is CASSFPGAVNQPQHF. The CDR3 nucleotides read TGTGCCAGCAGTTTTCCAGGGGCCGTCAATCAGCCCCAGCATTTT.

V usage is TRBV7-9 and J usage is TRBJ2-5, with 7 bases fitting TRBD2. The V and J ends lost 5 bases and 5 bases, in that order; junction bases with no gene match: 11. Germline CDR1 is SEHNR and CDR2 is FQNEAQ (reference sequence). This CDR3 region has 15 residues. Written as DNA, the CDR3 is TGTGCCAGCAGCCCCTGGGGGGGGGGAGAGGAGACCCAGTACTTC. Residues: CASSPWGGGEETQYF.

V and J are TRBV13 and TRBJ1-1, with a possible D match to TRBD1 (6 bases). The V and J ends lost 4 bases and 7 bases respectively, with 25 bases between them. In germline, CDR1 is PRHDT, CDR2 FYEKMQ (reference sequence). The CDR3 extends over 17 amino acids. In nucleotides, the CDR3 is TGTGCCAGCAGCTCGACCCAATCACAGGGAGGGTGGAATGAAGCTTTCTTT. It encodes CASSSTQSQGGWNEAFF.

The chain combines TRBV5-1 with TRBJ2-7; no firm D call. With 1 base removed from V and 0 bases from J, the gap between germline ends came to 5 bases. Germline V gene data show CDR1 as SGHRS and CDR2 as YFSETQ. The CDR3 runs 13 residues. CDR3 DNA sequence: TGCGCCAGCAGCTTGAGGGTCTCCTACGAGCAGTACTTC. It encodes CASSLRVSYEQYF.

The genes are TRBV7-2 and TRBJ2-5; possibly TRBD2 for D (5 bases). The V gene's germline CDR1 is SGHTA and CDR2 FQGNSA. The length of the CDR3 is 14 residues. The V end lost 3 bases, the J end lost 6 bases, and 14 bases lay between the germline ends. The CDR3 DNA reads TGTGCCAGCAGCTTCGACGGGGAGAAAAAGACCCAGTACTTC. Translated: CASSFDGEKKTQYF.

The chain couples TRBV5-1 to TRBJ2-1; TRBD2 agrees at 8 bases. Trimming removed 0 bases from V and 4 bases from J; junction bases left unmatched: 3. From germline, CDR1 is SGHRS and CDR2 YFSETQ. This CDR3 region has 15 residues. The CDR3 protein is CASSLGAGEYNEQFF. CDR3 DNA: TGCGCCAGCAGCTTGGGAGCGGGAGAGTACAATGAGCAGTTCTTC.